The source of this TCR beta chain is a study of T cell repertoires in cytomegalovirus infection. Turning to the study itself: Indications came from public TCR beta signatures; they pointed to CMV infection and to a matching HLA type.

Unmatched junction bases numbered 10, after V lost 5 bases and J lost 6 bases. Germline V gives CDR1 SGHTA, CDR2 FQGNSA. This CDR3 is built from 15 residues. One entry per CDR3 protein, called by TCRdb with MiXCR from the reads. The top ten hold about 31% of the sample, which has roughly 180,000 distinct CDR3 sequences, approximately 30% seen once. Regarding this clonotype: A much larger clone is a single base away; this may be a read error.

V gene TRBV7-2 combines with J gene TRBJ2-7; 10 nucleotides line up with TRBD1. The TCR originated in a human donor in good health (CMV status not recorded). Some clones in this sample may be carry-over from other donors' samples. The sample comprised PBMCs. The CDR3 DNA reads as TGTGCCAGCAGCCGAATGGGACAGGGGCTCGTCGAGCAGTACTTC. Translated: CASSRMGQGLVEQYF.